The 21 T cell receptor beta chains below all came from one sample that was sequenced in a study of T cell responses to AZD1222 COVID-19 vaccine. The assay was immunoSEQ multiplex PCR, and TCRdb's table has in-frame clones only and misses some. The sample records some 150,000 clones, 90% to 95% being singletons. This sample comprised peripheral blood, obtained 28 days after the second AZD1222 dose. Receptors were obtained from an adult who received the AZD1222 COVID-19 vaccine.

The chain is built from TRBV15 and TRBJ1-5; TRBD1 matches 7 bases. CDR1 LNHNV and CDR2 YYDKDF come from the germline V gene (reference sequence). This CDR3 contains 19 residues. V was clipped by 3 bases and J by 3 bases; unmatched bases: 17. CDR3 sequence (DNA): TGTGCCACCAGCAGGGAACCGGGACCCAGGGGGGGTTTCAATCAGCCCCAGCATTTT. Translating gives CATSREPGPRGGFNQPQHF.

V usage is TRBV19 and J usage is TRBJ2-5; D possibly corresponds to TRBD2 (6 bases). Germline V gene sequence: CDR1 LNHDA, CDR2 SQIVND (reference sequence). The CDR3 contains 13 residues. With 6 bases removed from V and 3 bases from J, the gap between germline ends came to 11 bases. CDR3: CASRLLAEETQYF. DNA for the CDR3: TGTGCCAGTAGGTTATTAGCGGAAGAGACCCAGTACTTC.

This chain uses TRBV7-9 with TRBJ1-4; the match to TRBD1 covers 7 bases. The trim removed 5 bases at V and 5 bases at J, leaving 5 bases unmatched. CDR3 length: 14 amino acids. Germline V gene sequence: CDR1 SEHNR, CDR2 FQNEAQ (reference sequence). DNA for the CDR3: TGTGCCAGCAGCCGCGGGACAGCGAATGAAAAACTGTTTTTT. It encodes CASSRGTANEKLFF.

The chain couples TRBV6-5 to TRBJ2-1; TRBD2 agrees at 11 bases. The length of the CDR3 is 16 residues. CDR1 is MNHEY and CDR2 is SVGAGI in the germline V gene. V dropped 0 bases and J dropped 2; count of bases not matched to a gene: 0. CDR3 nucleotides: TGTGCCAGCAGTTACTCGACTAGCGGGGCCTACAATGAGCAGTTCTTC. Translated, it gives CASSYSTSGAYNEQFF.

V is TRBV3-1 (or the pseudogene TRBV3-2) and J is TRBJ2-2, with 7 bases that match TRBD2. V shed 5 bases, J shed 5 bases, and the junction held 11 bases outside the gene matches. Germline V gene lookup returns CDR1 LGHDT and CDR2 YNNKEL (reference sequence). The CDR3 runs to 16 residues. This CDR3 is CASSSPGLAATGELFF. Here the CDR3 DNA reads TGTGCCAGCAGCTCTCCAGGCCTAGCGGCGACCGGGGAGCTGTTTTTT.

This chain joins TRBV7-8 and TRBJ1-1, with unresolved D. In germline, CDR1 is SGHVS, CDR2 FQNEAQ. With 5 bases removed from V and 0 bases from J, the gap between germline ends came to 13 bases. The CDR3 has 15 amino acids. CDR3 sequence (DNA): TGTGCCAGCAGCGTCCTAAATCGCATGAACACTGAAGCTTTCTTT. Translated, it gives CASSVLNRMNTEAFF. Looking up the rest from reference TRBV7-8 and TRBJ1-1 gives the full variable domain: GAGVSQSPRYKVAKRGQDVALRCDPISGHVSLFWYQQALGQGPEFLTYFQNEAQLDKSGLPSDRFFAERPEGSVSTLKIQRTQQEDSAVYLCASSVLNRMNTEAFFGQGTRLTVV.

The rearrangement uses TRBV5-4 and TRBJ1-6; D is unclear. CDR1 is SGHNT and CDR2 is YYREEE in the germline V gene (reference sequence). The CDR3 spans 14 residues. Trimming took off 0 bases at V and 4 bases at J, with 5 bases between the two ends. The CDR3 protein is CASSLGPYNSPLHF. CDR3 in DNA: TGTGCCAGCAGCTTGGGACCTTATAATTCACCCCTCCACTTT.

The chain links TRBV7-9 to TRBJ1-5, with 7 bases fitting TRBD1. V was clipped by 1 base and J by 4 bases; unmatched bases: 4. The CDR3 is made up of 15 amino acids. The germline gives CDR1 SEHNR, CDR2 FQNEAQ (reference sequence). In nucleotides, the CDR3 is TGTGCCAGCAGCTTAGTTGGGACAGAAAATCAGCCCCAGCATTTT. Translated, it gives CASSLVGTENQPQHF.

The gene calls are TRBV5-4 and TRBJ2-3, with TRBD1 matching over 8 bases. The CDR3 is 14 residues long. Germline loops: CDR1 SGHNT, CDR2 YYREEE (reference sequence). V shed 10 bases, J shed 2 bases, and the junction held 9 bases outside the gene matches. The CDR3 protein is CAGTGTGITDTQYF. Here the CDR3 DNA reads TGTGCCGGAACCGGGACAGGCATCACAGATACGCAGTATTTT.

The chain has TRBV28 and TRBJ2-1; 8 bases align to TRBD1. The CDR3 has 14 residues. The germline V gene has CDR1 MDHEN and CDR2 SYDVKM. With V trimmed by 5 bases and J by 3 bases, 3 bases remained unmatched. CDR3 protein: CASSDRGIYNEQFF. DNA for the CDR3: TGTGCCAGCAGTGACAGGGGTATCTACAATGAGCAGTTCTTC.

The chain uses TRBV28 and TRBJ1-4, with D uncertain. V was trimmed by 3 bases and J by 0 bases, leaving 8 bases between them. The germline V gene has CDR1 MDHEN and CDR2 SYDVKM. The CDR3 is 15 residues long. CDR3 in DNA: TGTGCCAGCAGTTTGCGCGGTCCAACTAATGAAAAACTGTTTTTT. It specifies CASSLRGPTNEKLFF.

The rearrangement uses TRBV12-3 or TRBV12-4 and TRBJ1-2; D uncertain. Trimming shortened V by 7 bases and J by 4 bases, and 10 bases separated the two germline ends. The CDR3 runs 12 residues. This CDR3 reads CASTTDGYGYTF. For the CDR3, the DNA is TGTGCCAGCACCACGGACGGCTATGGCTACACCTTC.

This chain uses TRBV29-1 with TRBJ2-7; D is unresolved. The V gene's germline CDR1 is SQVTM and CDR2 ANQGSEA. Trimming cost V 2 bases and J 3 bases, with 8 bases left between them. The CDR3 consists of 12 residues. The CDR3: CSVEQDRYEQYF. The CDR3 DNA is TGCAGCGTTGAACAGGACCGCTACGAGCAGTACTTC.

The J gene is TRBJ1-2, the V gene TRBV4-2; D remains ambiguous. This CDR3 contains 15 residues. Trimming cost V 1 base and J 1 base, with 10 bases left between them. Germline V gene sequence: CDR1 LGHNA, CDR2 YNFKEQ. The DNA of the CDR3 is TGTGCCAGCAGCCAAGGTCTGGCGGTTAACTATGGCTACACCTTC. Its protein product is CASSQGLAVNYGYTF.

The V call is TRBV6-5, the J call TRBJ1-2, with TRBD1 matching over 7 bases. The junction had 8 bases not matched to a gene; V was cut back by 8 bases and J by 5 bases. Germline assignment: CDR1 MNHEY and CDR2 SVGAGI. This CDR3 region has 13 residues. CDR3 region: CASQGGLGYGYTF. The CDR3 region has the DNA TGTGCCAGCCAGGGGGGCTTAGGGTATGGCTACACCTTC.

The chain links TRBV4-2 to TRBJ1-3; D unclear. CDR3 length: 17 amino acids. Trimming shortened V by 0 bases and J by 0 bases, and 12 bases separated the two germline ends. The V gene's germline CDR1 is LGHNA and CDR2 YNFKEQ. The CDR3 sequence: CASSQERTDYSGNTIYF. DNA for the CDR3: TGTGCCAGCAGCCAAGAAAGGACGGACTACTCTGGAAACACCATATATTTT.

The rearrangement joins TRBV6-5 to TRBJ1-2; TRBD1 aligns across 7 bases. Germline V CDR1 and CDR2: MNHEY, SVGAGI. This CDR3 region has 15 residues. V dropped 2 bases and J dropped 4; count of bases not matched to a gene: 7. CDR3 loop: CASSYAEQGPYGYTF. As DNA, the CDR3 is TGTGCCAGCAGTTACGCGGAACAGGGGCCCTATGGCTACACCTTC.

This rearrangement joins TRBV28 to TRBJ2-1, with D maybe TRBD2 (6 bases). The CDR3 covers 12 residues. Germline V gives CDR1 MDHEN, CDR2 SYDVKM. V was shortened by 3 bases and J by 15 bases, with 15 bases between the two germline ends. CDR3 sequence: CASSLLGAAGFF. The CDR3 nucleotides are TGTGCCAGCAGTTTGCTTGGGGCAGCGGGGTTCTTC.

The CDR3 loop reads CASSRGDRRLSEAFF. CDR3 DNA sequence: TGTGCCAGTAGTAGGGGGGACAGGAGGTTATCCGAAGCTTTCTTT. The chain uses TRBV19 and TRBJ1-1; 8 bases line up with TRBD1. This CDR3 region has 15 residues. V shed 4 bases, J shed 8 bases, and the junction held 12 bases outside the gene matches. CDR1 and CDR2 (germline): LNHDA, SQIVND (reference sequence).

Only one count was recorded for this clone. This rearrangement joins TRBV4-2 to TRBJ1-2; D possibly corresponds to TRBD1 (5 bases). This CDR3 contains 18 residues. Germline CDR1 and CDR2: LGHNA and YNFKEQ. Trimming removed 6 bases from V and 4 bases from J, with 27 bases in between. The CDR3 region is CASSNLPGEPQSTYGYTF. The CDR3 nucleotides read TGTGCCAGCAGTAATCTTCCGGGGGAGCCCCAATCTACCTATGGCTACACCTTC.

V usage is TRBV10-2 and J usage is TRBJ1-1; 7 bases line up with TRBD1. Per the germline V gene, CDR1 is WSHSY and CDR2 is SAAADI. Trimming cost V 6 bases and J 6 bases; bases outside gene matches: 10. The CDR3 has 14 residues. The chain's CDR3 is CASSSTGLGAEAFF. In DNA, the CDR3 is TGCGCCAGCAGCTCGACAGGGTTAGGGGCTGAAGCTTTCTTT.